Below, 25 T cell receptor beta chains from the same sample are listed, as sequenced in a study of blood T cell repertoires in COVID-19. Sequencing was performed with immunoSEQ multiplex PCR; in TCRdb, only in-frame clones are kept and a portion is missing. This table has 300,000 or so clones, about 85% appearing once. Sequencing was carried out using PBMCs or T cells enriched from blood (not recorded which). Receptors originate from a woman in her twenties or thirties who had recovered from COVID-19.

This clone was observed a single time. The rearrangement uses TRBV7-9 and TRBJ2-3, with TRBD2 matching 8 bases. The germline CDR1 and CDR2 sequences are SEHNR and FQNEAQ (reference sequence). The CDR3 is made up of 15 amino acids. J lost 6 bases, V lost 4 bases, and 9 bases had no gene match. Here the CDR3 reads CASSSLAGGFDTQYF. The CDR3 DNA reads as TGTGCCAGCAGCTCCTTGGCGGGGGGCTTCGATACGCAGTATTTT. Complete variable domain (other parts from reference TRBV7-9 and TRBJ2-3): DTGVSQNPRHKITKRGQNVTFRCDPISEHNRLYWYRQTLGQGPEFLTYFQNEAQLEKSRLLSDRFSAERPKGSFSTLEIQRTEQGDSAMYLCASSSLAGGFDTQYFGPGTRLTVL.

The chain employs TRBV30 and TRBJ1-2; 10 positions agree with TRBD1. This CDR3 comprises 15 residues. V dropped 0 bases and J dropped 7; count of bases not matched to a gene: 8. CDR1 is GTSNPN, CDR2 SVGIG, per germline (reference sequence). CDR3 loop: CAWSVKGTGAAGYTF. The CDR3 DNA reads TGTGCCTGGAGTGTAAAGGGGACAGGGGCGGCTGGCTACACCTTC.

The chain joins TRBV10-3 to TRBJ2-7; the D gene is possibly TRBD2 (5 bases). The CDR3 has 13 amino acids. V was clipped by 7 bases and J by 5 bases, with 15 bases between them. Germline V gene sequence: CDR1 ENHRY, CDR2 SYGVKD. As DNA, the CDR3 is TGTGCCATCAAAAAGGGAGACGAGGACGAGCAGTACTTC. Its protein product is CAIKKGDEDEQYF.

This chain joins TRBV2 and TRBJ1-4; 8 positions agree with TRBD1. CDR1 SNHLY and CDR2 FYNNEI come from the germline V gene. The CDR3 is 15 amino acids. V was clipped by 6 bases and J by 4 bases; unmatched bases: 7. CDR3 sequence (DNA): TGTGCCAGCAGGGGGACAGGATCTAATAATGAAAAACTGTTTTTT. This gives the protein CASRGTGSNNEKLFF.

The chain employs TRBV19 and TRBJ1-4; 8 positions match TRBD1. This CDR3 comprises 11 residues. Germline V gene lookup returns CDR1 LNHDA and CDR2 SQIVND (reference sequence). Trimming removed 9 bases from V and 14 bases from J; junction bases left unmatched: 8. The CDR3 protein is CASNQGAVLFF. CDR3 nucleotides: TGTGCCAGCAATCAGGGGGCCGTGCTGTTTTTT.

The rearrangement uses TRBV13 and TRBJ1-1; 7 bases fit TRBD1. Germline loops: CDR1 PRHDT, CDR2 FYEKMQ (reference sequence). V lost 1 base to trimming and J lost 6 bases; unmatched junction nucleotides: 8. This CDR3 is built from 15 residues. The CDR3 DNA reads TGTGCCAGCAGCTTAGCGGAGAACAGGGGCGCTGAAGCTTTCTTT. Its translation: CASSLAENRGAEAFF.

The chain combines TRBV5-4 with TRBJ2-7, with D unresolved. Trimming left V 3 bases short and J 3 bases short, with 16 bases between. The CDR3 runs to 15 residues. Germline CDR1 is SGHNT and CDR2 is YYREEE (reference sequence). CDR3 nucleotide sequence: TGTGCCAGCAGCTCAGAGCTGGAGCGAGGCTACGAGCAGTACTTC. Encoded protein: CASSSELERGYEQYF.

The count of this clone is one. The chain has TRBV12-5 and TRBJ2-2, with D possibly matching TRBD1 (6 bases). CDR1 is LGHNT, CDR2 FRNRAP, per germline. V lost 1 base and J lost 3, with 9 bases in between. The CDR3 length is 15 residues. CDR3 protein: CASGLGQADTGELFF. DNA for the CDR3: TGTGCTAGTGGTTTGGGACAGGCCGACACCGGGGAGCTGTTTTTT.

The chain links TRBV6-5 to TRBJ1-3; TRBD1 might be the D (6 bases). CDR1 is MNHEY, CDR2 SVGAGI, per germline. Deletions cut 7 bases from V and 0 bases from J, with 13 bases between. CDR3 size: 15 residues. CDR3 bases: TGTGCCAGCACCACAGGGATGAGCTCTGGAAACACCATATATTTT. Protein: CASTTGMSSGNTIYF.

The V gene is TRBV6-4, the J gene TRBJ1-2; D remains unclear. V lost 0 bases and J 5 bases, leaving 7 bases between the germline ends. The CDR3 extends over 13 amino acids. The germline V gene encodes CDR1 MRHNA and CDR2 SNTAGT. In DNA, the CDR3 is TGTGCCAGCAGTGACTCGGCGGGTTATGGCTACACCTTC. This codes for CASSDSAGYGYTF.

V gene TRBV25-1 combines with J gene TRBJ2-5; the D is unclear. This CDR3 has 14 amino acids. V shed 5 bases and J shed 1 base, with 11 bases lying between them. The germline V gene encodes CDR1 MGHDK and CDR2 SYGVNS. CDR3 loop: CASSLTVSQETQYF. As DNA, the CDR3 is TGTGCCAGCAGTTTAACAGTCAGCCAAGAGACCCAGTACTTC.

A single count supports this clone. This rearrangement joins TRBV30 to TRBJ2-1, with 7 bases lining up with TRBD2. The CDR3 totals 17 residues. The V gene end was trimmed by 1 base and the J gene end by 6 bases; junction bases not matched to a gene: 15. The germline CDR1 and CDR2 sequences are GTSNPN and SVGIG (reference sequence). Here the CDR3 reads CAWSDGEGAAGLNEQFF. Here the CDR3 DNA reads TGTGCCTGGAGTGACGGGGAGGGAGCCGCTGGGCTCAATGAGCAGTTCTTC.

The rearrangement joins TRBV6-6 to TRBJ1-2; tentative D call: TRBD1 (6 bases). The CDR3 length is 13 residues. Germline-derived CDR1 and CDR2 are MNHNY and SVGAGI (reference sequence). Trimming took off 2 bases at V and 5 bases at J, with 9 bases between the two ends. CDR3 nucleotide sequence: TGTGCCAGCAGTTACGACAGGAGATATGGCTACACCTTC. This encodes CASSYDRRYGYTF.

CDR3 region: CSARGDSEQYF. In nucleotides, the CDR3 is TGCAGTGCTAGAGGCGACAGCGAGCAGTACTTC. The chain links TRBV20-1 to TRBJ2-7, with a tentative D call TRBD1 (5 bases). The CDR3 totals 11 residues. The V and J ends lost 1 base and 6 bases respectively, with 7 bases between them. Germline CDR1 DFQATT, CDR2 SNEGSKA (reference sequence).

The CDR3 DNA reads as TGCGCCAGCAGCTTGGCCGGGACTAGCGAACGTCGGGCCAAAAACATTCAGTACTTC. Translation gives CASSLAGTSERRAKNIQYF. The chain uses TRBV5-1 and TRBJ2-4; 10 positions agree with TRBD2. Germline V gene sequence: CDR1 SGHRS, CDR2 YFSETQ. V dropped 0 bases and J dropped 1; count of bases not matched to a gene: 10. The CDR3 has 19 residues.

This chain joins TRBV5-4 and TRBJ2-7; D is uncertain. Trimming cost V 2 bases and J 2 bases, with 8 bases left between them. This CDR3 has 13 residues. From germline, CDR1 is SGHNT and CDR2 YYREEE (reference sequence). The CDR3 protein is CASSFDITYEQYF. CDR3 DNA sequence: TGTGCCAGCAGCTTTGACATCACCTACGAGCAGTACTTC.

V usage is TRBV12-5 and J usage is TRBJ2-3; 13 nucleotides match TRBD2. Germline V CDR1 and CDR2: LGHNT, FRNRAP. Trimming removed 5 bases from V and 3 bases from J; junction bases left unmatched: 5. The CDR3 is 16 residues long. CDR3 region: CASGPGLAGTTDTQYF. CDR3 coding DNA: TGTGCTAGTGGTCCGGGACTAGCGGGGACAACAGATACGCAGTATTTT.

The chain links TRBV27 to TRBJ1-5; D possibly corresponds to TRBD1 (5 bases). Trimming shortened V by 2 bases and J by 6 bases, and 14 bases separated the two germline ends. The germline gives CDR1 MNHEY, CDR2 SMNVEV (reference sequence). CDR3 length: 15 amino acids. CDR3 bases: TGTGCCAGCAGTTTAAACGGGGGAGAGGGTCAGCCCCAGCATTTT. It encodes CASSLNGGEGQPQHF.

CDR3 DNA: TGTGCCAGCAGCTCCCCTACCGGCCGGGGGGGAGCCTACGAGCAGTACTTC. It codes for CASSSPTGRGGAYEQYF. The V call is TRBV11-2, the J call TRBJ2-7; 8 nucleotides match TRBD2. The CDR3 extends over 17 amino acids. Germline CDR1 SGHAT, CDR2 FQNNGV. The J segment lost 2 bases and the V segment lost 4 bases, leaving 13 bases of the junction unmatched.

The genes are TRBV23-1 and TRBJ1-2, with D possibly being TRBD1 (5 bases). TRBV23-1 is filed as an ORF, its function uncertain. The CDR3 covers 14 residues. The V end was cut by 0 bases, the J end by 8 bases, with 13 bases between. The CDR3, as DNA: TGCGCCAGCAGTCAATCGAATGGGGCGAAAGGCTACACCTTC. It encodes CASSQSNGAKGYTF.

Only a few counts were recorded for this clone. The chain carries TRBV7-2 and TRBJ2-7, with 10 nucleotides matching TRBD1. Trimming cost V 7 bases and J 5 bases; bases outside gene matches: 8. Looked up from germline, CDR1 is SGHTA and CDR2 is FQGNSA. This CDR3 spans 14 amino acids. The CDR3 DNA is TGTGCCAGCACCCGGGACAGGGGAGACCACGAGCAGTACTTC. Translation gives CASTRDRGDHEQYF. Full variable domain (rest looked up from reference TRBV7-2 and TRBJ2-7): GAGVSQSPSNKVTEKGKDVELRCDPISGHTALYWYRQSLGQGLEFLIYFQGNSAPDKSGLPSDRFSAERTGGSVSTLTIQRTQQEDSAVYLCASTRDRGDHEQYFGPGTRLTVT.

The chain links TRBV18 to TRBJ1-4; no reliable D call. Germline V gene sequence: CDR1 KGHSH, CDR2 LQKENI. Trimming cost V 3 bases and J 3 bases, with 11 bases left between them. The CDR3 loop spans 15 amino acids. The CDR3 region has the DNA TGTGCCAGCTCACCGGCAGCGTCGGCTAATGAAAAACTGTTTTTT. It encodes CASSPAASANEKLFF.

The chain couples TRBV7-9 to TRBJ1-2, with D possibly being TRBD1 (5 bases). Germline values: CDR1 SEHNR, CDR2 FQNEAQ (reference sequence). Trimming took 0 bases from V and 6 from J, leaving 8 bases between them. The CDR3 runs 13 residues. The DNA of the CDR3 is TGTGCCAGCAGCTTAGCGCAGGGAAATGGCTACACCTTC. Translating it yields CASSLAQGNGYTF.

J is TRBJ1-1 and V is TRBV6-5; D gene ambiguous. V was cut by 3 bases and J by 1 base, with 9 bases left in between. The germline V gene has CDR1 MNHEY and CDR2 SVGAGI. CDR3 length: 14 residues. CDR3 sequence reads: CASSYRQANTEAFF. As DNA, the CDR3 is TGTGCCAGCAGTTATAGGCAGGCGAACACTGAAGCTTTCTTT.

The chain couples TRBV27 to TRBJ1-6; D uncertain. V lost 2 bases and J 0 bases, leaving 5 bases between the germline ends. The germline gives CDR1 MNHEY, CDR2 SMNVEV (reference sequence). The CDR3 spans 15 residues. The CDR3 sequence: CASSLRSSYNSPLHF. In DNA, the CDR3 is TGTGCCAGCAGTTTAAGGAGCTCCTATAATTCACCCCTCCACTTT.